Listed below are T cell receptor beta chains from one sample, sequenced in a study of CD8+ T cells in alopecia areata. The assay was immunoSEQ multiplex PCR, and TCRdb's table has in-frame clones only and misses some. This sample has roughly 200,000 clones, with around 60% found just once. The sample was CD4+ T cells sorted from blood, taken at week 4, from a patient treated with tofacitinib. The receptors stem from a human donor with alopecia areata. Both conserved end residues are part of each CDR3. A D gene is named only where the DNA matches it firmly. Rows may omit the clone size; those that give it use once, few, many or a size class.

CDR3 length: 16
D gene: NA
J gene: TRBJ2-5
V gene: TRBV5-4
clone size: NA
CDR3 protein: CASSQANRVRTETQYF
CDR3 DNA: TGTGCCAGCAGCCAAGCGAACAGGGTCAGGACAGAGACCCAGTACTTC

CDR3 length: 13
D gene: NA
J gene: TRBJ1-1
V gene: TRBV2
clone size: once
CDR3 protein: CASSQGGWTEAFF
CDR3 DNA: TGTGCCAGCAGTCAGGGAGGGTGGACTGAAGCTTTCTTT

CDR3 length: 14
D gene: NA
J gene: TRBJ1-1
V gene: TRBV29-1
clone size: NA
CDR3 protein: CSVVLAGKYTEAFF
CDR3 DNA: TGCAGCGTTGTTCTGGCAGGGAAGTACACTGAAGCTTTCTTT

CDR3 length: 17
D gene: NA
J gene: TRBJ1-6
V gene: TRBV18
clone size: few
CDR3 protein: CASSPYGKGLHNSPLHF
CDR3 DNA: TGTGCCAGCTCACCTTACGGGAAAGGTTTGCATAATTCACCCCTCCACTTT

CDR3 length: 13
D gene: NA
J gene: TRBJ2-3
V gene: TRBV9
clone size: once
CDR3 protein: CASSRDSTDTQYF
CDR3 DNA: TGTGCCAGCAGCAGGGACAGCACAGATACGCAGTATTTT

CDR3 length: 15
D gene: NA
J gene: TRBJ1-2
V gene: TRBV5-4
clone size: NA
CDR3 protein: CASSPSPTGRNGYTF
CDR3 DNA: TGTGCCAGCAGCCCCTCCCCCACAGGGAGGAATGGCTACACCTTC

CDR3 length: 15
D gene: NA
J gene: TRBJ2-7
V gene: TRBV30
clone size: NA
CDR3 protein: CAWGPGADGSYEQYF
CDR3 DNA: TGTGCCTGGGGACCGGGGGCGGACGGATCCTACGAGCAGTACTTC

CDR3 length: 18
D gene: NA
J gene: TRBJ2-2
V gene: TRBV4-2
clone size: NA
CDR3 protein: CASSQDTKRGANTGELFF
CDR3 DNA: TGTGCCAGCAGCCAAGATACGAAAAGGGGGGCCAACACCGGGGAGCTGTTTTTT

CDR3 length: 14
D gene: NA
J gene: TRBJ2-5
V gene: TRBV4-1
clone size: NA
CDR3 protein: CASSPSVFQETQYF
CDR3 DNA: TGCGCCAGCAGCCCCTCGGTCTTCCAAGAGACCCAGTACTTC

CDR3 length: 12
D gene: NA
J gene: TRBJ2-7
V gene: TRBV9
clone size: NA
CDR3 protein: CASSERGYEQYF
CDR3 DNA: TGTGCCAGCAGCGAAAGGGGATACGAGCAGTACTTC

CDR3 length: 13
D gene: TRBD1
J gene: TRBJ2-5
V gene: TRBV7-2
clone size: NA
CDR3 protein: CASSFDREETQYF
CDR3 DNA: TGTGCCAGCAGTTTTGACAGGGAAGAGACCCAGTACTTC

CDR3 length: 13
D gene: NA
J gene: TRBJ1-1
V gene: TRBV7-2
clone size: NA
CDR3 protein: CASSFKPQAEAFF
CDR3 DNA: TGTGCCAGCAGCTTCAAACCCCAGGCTGAAGCTTTCTTT

CDR3 length: 18
D gene: TRBD1
J gene: TRBJ1-1
V gene: TRBV7-9
clone size: few
CDR3 protein: CASSQRRPVTGENTEAFF
CDR3 DNA: TGTGCCAGCAGCCAACGACGACCTGTGACAGGGGAGAACACTGAAGCTTTCTTT

CDR3 length: 17
D gene: TRBD2
J gene: TRBJ2-2
V gene: TRBV12-5
clone size: few
CDR3 protein: CASAAPRGGVGTGELFF
CDR3 DNA: TGTGCTAGTGCCGCTCCACGGGGAGGGGTGGGCACCGGGGAGCTGTTTTTT

CDR3 length: 14
D gene: NA
J gene: TRBJ1-1
V gene: TRBV29-1
clone size: NA
CDR3 protein: CSVVGGGPNTEAFF
CDR3 DNA: TGCAGCGTTGTTGGTGGGGGGCCGAACACTGAAGCTTTCTTT

CDR3 length: 14
D gene: NA
J gene: TRBJ2-2
V gene: TRBV13
clone size: NA
CDR3 protein: CASSSAVNTGELFF
CDR3 DNA: TGTGCCAGCAGCTCGGCGGTTAACACCGGGGAGCTGTTTTTT

CDR3 length: 17
D gene: NA
J gene: TRBJ2-3
V gene: TRBV27
clone size: NA
CDR3 protein: CASSSRLEQVHTDTQYF
CDR3 DNA: TGTGCCAGCAGTTCCCGACTAGAACAGGTCCACACAGATACGCAGTATTTT

CDR3 length: 14
D gene: NA
J gene: TRBJ2-2
V gene: TRBV7-2
clone size: NA
CDR3 protein: CASSPRGGSGELFF
CDR3 DNA: TGTGCCAGCTCTCCAAGAGGGGGATCCGGGGAGCTGTTTTTT

CDR3 length: 15
D gene: TRBD2
J gene: TRBJ2-5
V gene: TRBV4-2
clone size: NA
CDR3 protein: CASSQNAGAGETQYF
CDR3 DNA: TGTGCCAGCAGCCAAAATGCAGGAGCGGGGGAGACCCAGTACTTC

CDR3 length: 15
D gene: TRBD1
J gene: TRBJ1-1
V gene: TRBV29-1
clone size: NA
CDR3 protein: CSVGGTGLGNTEAFF
CDR3 DNA: TGCAGCGTTGGGGGGACAGGGTTGGGGAACACTGAAGCTTTCTTT

CDR3 length: 18
D gene: NA
J gene: TRBJ2-5
V gene: TRBV30
clone size: NA
CDR3 protein: CAWSGADRGGWRQETQYF
CDR3 DNA: TGTGCCTGGAGTGGAGCAGACCGAGGGGGATGGCGACAAGAGACCCAGTACTTC

CDR3 length: 12
D gene: NA
J gene: TRBJ2-5
V gene: TRBV15
clone size: NA
CDR3 protein: CATSRDSGRPHF
CDR3 DNA: TGTGCCACCAGCAGAGATTCGGGACGCCCCCACTTC

CDR3 length: 11
D gene: NA
J gene: TRBJ1-1
V gene: TRBV30
clone size: NA
CDR3 protein: CAWSVSGTAFF
CDR3 DNA: TGTGCCTGGAGTGTATCCGGGACTGCTTTCTTT

CDR3 length: 15
D gene: TRBD1
J gene: TRBJ1-6
V gene: TRBV5-1
clone size: NA
CDR3 protein: CASARDSPYNSPLHF
CDR3 DNA: TGCGCCAGCGCCCGGGACAGCCCCTATAATTCACCCCTCCACTTT

CDR3 length: 15
D gene: NA
J gene: TRBJ1-5
V gene: TRBV12-2
clone size: NA
CDR3 protein: CASRSLGGSNQPQHF
CDR3 DNA: TGTGCAAGTCGCTCCCTTGGGGGGAGCAATCAGCCCCAGCATTTT

CDR3 length: 14
D gene: NA
J gene: TRBJ2-5
V gene: TRBV2
clone size: NA
CDR3 protein: CASKYGYREGTQYF
CDR3 DNA: TGTGCCAGCAAGTATGGATACAGGGAAGGGACCCAGTACTTC

CDR3 length: 13
D gene: NA
J gene: TRBJ1-1
V gene: TRBV6-5
clone size: NA
CDR3 protein: CASSRPGFLMAFF
CDR3 DNA: TGTGCCAGCAGTCGACCGGGGTTCCTTATGGCTTTCTTT

CDR3 length: 14
D gene: NA
J gene: TRBJ1-2
V gene: TRBV4-3
clone size: NA
CDR3 protein: CASSARGAGYGYTF
CDR3 DNA: TGCGCCAGCAGCGCGAGGGGCGCAGGGTATGGCTACACCTTC

CDR3 length: 12
D gene: NA
J gene: TRBJ1-1
V gene: TRBV7-2
clone size: NA
CDR3 protein: CASSRLGSEAFF
CDR3 DNA: TGTGCCAGCAGCCGTCTGGGTTCGGAAGCTTTCTTT

CDR3 length: 13
D gene: NA
J gene: TRBJ2-1
V gene: TRBV5-1
clone size: NA
CDR3 protein: CASSLRVHYEQFF
CDR3 DNA: TGCGCCAGCAGCTTGCGGGTCCACTACGAGCAGTTCTTC

CDR3 length: 14
D gene: NA
J gene: TRBJ1-1
V gene: TRBV30
clone size: NA
CDR3 protein: CAWINEGRNTEAFF
CDR3 DNA: TGTGCCTGGATAAATGAGGGACGGAACACTGAAGCTTTCTTT

CDR3 length: 16
D gene: NA
J gene: TRBJ2-2
V gene: TRBV5-1
clone size: few
CDR3 protein: CASSLEGREHTGELFF
CDR3 DNA: TGCGCCAGCAGCTTGGAAGGCAGGGAGCACACCGGGGAGCTGTTTTTT

CDR3 length: 13
D gene: NA
J gene: TRBJ1-1
V gene: TRBV7-3
clone size: NA
CDR3 protein: CASSLDMNTEAFF
CDR3 DNA: TGTGCCAGCAGCTTAGACATGAACACTGAAGCTTTCTTT

CDR3 length: 15
D gene: TRBD1
J gene: TRBJ2-3
V gene: TRBV29-1
clone size: few
CDR3 protein: CSGTGLRTSTDTQYF
CDR3 DNA: TGCAGCGGGACAGGCCTCCGTACAAGCACAGATACGCAGTATTTT

CDR3 length: 13
D gene: TRBD2
J gene: TRBJ2-5
V gene: TRBV29-1
clone size: NA
CDR3 protein: CSAGGGVQETQYF
CDR3 DNA: TGCAGCGCGGGAGGGGGTGTCCAAGAGACCCAGTACTTC

CDR3 length: 14
D gene: TRBD1
J gene: TRBJ1-1
V gene: TRBV5-1
clone size: NA
CDR3 protein: CASSFGTANTEAFF
CDR3 DNA: TGCGCCAGCAGCTTCGGGACAGCGAACACTGAAGCTTTCTTT

CDR3 length: 12
D gene: NA
J gene: TRBJ2-7
V gene: TRBV25-1
clone size: NA
CDR3 protein: CASRGGSYEQYF
CDR3 DNA: TGTGCCAGCAGGGGGGGCTCCTACGAGCAGTACTTC

CDR3 length: 12
D gene: NA
J gene: TRBJ2-2
V gene: TRBV30
clone size: NA
CDR3 protein: CAWTEGTGELFF
CDR3 DNA: TGTGCCTGGACCGAGGGGACCGGGGAGCTGTTTTTT